Listed below are T cell receptor beta chains from one sample, sequenced in a study of shared clonotypes between healthy human individuals. Produced via immunoSEQ multiplex PCR; TCRdb's table is partial and in-frame only. The profile covers around 2,000,000 clones, with about 95% appearing a single time and approximately 1.2% taken by the ten largest. Sequenced material: naive CD8+ T cells sorted from blood. These receptors came from a man aged 18 to 30 in good health. The CDR3 runs from the conserved cysteine through the conserved F or W. Not every row has a clone size; where given, it reads once, few, many or a size class.

>TRBJ1-1|TRBV5-1|NA
CASSTGTLIGTNTEAFF
>TRBJ1-2|TRBV27|NA
CASSPGGLGYTF
>TRBJ2-7|TRBV4-1|NA
CASSQSGQGGYEQYF
>TRBJ2-1|TRBV27|NA
CASSLPPGLTNYNEQFF
>TRBJ1-1|TRBV6-5|NA
CASSYEGASTEAFF
>TRBJ2-7|TRBV11-2|NA
CASSLEGAGGTYEQYF
>TRBJ2-3|TRBV27|NA
CASSFSTDTQYF
>TRBJ2-3|TRBV13|NA
CASSLEGDRSTDTQYF
>TRBJ2-7|TRBV27|NA
CASSLSSSAYEQYF
>TRBJ2-3|TRBV7-3|NA
CASSPSGGATDTQYF
>TRBJ1-1|TRBV6-6|NA
CASSYGPLNTEAFF
>TRBJ2-2|TRBV7-9|once
CASSPRGHLPNTGELFF
>TRBJ2-1|TRBV4-2|NA
CASSQDIGGNEQFF
>TRBJ2-7|TRBV27|NA
CASSFVTGDSEQYF
>TRBJ2-5|TRBV27|NA
CASSSPAGAVETQYF
>TRBJ2-1|TRBV15|NA
CATSKTGTGSEQFF
>TRBJ2-2|TRBV25-1|few
CASSVSGTGELFF
>TRBJ2-7|TRBV7-9|NA
CASWAGAYEQYF
>TRBJ2-7|TRBV4-1|NA
CASSQVFPDYEQYF
>TRBJ2-5|TRBV14|once
CASSQDAGYQETQYF
>TRBJ2-1|TRBV19|NA
CASSPQWGSYNEQFF
>TRBJ2-1|TRBV5-1|NA
CASSFSGADEQFF
>TRBJ1-3|TRBV2|NA
CASIRDTGSGNTIYF
>TRBJ2-1|TRBV7-9|once
CASSSVALSSYNEQFF
>TRBJ1-3|TRBV4-1|NA
CASSIIGAPGNTIYF
>TRBJ2-5|TRBV30|NA
CAWSGGTVQETQYF
>TRBJ1-1|TRBV7-8|NA
CASSLGGWGATEAFF
>TRBJ2-7|TRBV11-2|NA
CASSLGGPWYF
>TRBJ2-7|TRBV10-3|NA
CAITNTGTPMSSYEQYF
>TRBJ2-7|TRBV5-1|NA
CASSSAYEQYF